The TCR beta chain under discussion was sequenced for a study of T cell changes during pregnancy in multiple sclerosis. V shed 5 bases and J shed 7 bases, with 12 bases lying between them. Germline V CDR1 and CDR2: MNHEY, SVGAGI. The CDR3 is 13 amino acids. Clones were sequenced by immunoSEQ multiplex PCR, and TCRdb holds only the in-frame ones, with some missing. The table includes about 92,000 clones, around 94% detected once. This TCR came from a female donor with multiple sclerosis, enrolled in a pregnancy study. The specimen was peripheral blood, collected in the first trimester of pregnancy. This sequence joins TRBV6-5 and TRBJ1-5, with D maybe TRBD1 (5 bases). DNA for the CDR3: TGTGCCAGCAGTCCCCGCCGGGGGCAGCCCCAGCATTTT. Protein: CASSPRRGQPQHF.